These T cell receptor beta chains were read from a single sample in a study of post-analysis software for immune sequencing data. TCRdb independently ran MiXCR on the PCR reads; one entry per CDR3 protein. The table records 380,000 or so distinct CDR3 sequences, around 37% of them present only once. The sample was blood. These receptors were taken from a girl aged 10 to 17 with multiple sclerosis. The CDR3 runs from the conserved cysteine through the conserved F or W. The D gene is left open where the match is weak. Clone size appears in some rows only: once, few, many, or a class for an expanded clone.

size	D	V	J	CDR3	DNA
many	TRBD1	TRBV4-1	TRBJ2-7	CASSQDRAYEQYF	TGTGCCAGCAGCCAGGACAGGGCCTACGAGCAGTACTTC
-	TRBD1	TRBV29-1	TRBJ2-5	CSADRNQETLYF	TGCAGCGCGGACAGGAATCAAGAGACCCTGTACTTC
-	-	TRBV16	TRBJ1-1	CASSHATRPYTEAFF	TGTGCCAGCAGCCACGCAACCCGGCCATACACTGAAGCTTTCTTT
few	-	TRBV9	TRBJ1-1	CASSVVPTVNTEAFF	TGTGCCAGCAGCGTAGTCCCGACAGTGAACACTGAAGCTTTCTTT
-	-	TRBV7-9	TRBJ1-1	CASSPRGRNTEAFF	TGTGCCAGCAGCCCTCGAGGGAGGAACACTGAAGCTTTCTTT
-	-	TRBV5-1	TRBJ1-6	CASSSTESYNSPLHF	TGCGCCAGCAGTAGTACGGAGTCCTATAATTCACCCCTCCACTTT
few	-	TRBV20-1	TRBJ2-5	CSASETLGGFEETQYF	TGCAGTGCTAGTGAGACTTTGGGGGGATTTGAGGAGACCCAGTACTTC
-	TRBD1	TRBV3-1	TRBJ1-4	CASSQQQGEKLFF	TGTGCCAGCAGCCAGCAACAGGGGGAAAAACTGTTTTTT
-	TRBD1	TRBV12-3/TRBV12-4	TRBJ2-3	CASSLEAGGPTDTQYF	TGTGCCAGCAGTTTAGAGGCAGGGGGACCCACAGATACGCAGTATTTT
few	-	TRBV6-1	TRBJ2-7	CASSEGYQSLYF	TGTGCCAGCAGTGAAGGGTACCAGTCTTTGTACTTC
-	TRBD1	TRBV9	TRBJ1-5	CASSGGQGPNQPQHF	TGTGCCAGCAGTGGGGGACAGGGGCCCAATCAGCCCCAGCATTTT
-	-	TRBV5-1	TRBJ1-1	CASSLEGLNTEAFF	TGCGCCAGCAGCTTGGAAGGCCTGAACACTGAAGCTTTCTTT
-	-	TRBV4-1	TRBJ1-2	CASSIQGLPPEYGYTF	TGCGCCAGCAGCATTCAAGGGCTGCCCCCGGAGTATGGCTACACCTTC
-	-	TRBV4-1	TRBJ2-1	CASSPLTGSYNKQFF	TGCGCCAGCAGCCCATTGACAGGCTCCTACAATAAGCAGTTCTTC
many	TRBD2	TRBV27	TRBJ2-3	CASSLTSVDTDTQYF	TGTGCCAGCAGCCTCACTAGCGTGGACACAGATACGCAGTATTTT
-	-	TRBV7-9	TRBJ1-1	CASSLTGTEAFF	TGTGCCAGCAGCTTAACTGGGACTGAAGCTTTCTTT
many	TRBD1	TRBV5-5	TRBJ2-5	CASSLGQGVVETQYF	TGTGCCAGCAGCTTGGGACAGGGGGTCGTAGAGACCCAGTACTTC
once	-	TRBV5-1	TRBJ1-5	CASSVGAGQPQHF	TGCGCCAGCAGCGTAGGGGCTGGACAGCCCCAGCATTTT
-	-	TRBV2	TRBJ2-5	CASSSDTQETQYF	TGTGCCAGCAGCTCGGACACACAAGAGACCCAGTACTTC
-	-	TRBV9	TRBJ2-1	CASSVAGTGLSYNEQFF	TGTGCCAGCAGCGTAGCAGGTACGGGACTTTCGTACAATGAGCAGTTCTTC
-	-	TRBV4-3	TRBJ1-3	CASSQDLGPYSGNTIYF	TGCGCCAGCAGCCAAGATCTGGGGCCGTACTCTGGAAACACCATATATTTT
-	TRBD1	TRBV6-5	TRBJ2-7	CASSPRQGGEQYF	TGTGCCAGCAGCCCGAGACAGGGTGGCGAGCAGTACTTC